A single sample gave rise to the 3 T cell receptor beta chains below, sequenced in a study of T cell responses to AZD1222 COVID-19 vaccine. The data were produced by immunoSEQ multiplex PCR, yet TCRdb's version contains in-frame clones alone and is incomplete. The sample has 95,000 to 100,000 clones, 90% seen once. The starting material was peripheral blood, obtained on day 0 of AZD1222 vaccination. The receptors come from an adult in good health.

In its sample, this clone was seen a few times. The rearrangement joins TRBV18 to TRBJ1-1; tentative D call: TRBD1 (5 bases). Germline loops: CDR1 KGHSH, CDR2 LQKENI. The CDR3 is 13 residues long. Trimming cost V 6 bases and J 3 bases, with 11 bases left between them. CDR3 nucleotide sequence: TGTGCCAGCTCGCGGGGCGCGGACACTGAAGCTTTCTTT. The encoded protein is CASSRGADTEAFF.

The rearrangement links TRBV5-5 to TRBJ1-2, with D perhaps TRBD1 (5 bases). The CDR3 has 17 amino acids. Germline V gene lookup returns CDR1 SGHKS and CDR2 YYEKEE (reference sequence). V lost 0 bases and J lost 4, with 19 bases in between. CDR3 protein: CASSLAPGTGRAYGYTF. CDR3 sequence (DNA): TGTGCCAGCAGCTTGGCACCTGGGACCGGACGGGCCTATGGCTACACCTTC.

The V and J genes are TRBV7-6 and TRBJ1-5, with 9 positions matching TRBD1. Trimming at V came to 1 base and at J to 5 bases, leaving 9 bases not matched to a gene. The germline CDR1 and CDR2 sequences are SGHVS and FNYEAQ. This CDR3 spans 17 amino acids. CDR3 bases: TGTGCCAGCAGCTTAGTAGCGGCGGGACAGGGCGATCAGCCCCAGCATTTT. Translation gives CASSLVAAGQGDQPQHF.